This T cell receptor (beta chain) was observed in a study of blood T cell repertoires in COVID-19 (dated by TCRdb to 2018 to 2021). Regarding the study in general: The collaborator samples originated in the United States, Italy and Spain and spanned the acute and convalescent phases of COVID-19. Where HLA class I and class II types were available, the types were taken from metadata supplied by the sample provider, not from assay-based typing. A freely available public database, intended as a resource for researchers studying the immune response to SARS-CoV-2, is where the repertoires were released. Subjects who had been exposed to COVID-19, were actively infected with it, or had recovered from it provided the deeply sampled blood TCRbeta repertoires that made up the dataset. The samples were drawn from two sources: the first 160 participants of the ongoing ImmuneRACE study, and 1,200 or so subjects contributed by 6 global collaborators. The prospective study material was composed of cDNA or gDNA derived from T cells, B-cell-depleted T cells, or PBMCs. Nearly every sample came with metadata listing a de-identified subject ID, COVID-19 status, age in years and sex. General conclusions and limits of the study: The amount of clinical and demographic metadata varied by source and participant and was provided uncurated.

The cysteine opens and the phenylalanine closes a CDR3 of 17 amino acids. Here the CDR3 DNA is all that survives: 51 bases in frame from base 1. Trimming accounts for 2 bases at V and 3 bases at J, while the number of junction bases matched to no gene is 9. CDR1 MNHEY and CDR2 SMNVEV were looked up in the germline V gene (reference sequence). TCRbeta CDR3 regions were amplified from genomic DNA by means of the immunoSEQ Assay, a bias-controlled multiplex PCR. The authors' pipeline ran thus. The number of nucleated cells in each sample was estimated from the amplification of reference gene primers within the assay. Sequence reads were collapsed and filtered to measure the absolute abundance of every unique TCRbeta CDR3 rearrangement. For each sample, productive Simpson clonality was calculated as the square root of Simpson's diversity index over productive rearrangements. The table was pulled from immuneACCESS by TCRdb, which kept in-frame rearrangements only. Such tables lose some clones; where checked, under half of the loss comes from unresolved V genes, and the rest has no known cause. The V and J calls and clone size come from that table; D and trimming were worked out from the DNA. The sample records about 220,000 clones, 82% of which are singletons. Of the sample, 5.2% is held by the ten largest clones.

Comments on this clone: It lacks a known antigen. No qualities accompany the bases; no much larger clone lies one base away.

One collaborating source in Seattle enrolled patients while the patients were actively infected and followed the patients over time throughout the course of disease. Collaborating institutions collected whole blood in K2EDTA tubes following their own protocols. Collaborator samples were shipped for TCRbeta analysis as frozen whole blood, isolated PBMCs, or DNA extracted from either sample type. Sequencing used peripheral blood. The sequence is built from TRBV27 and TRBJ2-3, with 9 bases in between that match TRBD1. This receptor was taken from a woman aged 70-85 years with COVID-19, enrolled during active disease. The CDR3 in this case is CASSLRTTGGGTDTQYF. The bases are TGTGCCAGCAGTTTACGTACTACAGGGGGCGGGACAGATACGCAGTATTTT.